This T cell receptor beta chain was recorded in a study of cytomegalovirus exposure and HLA in healthy donors. Findings and limits, study-wide: The study flagged approximately 180 TCR beta chains as cytomegalovirus-associated.

The J segment lost 0 bases and the V segment lost 10 bases, leaving 11 bases of the junction unmatched. Germline CDR1 reads MNHNY; CDR2 reads SVGAGI (reference sequence). The CDR3 covers 15 residues. 60 Vbeta and 13 Jbeta primers were used in PCR. Here immunoSEQ multiplex PCR was the method, and the copy in TCRdb shows in-frame clones only, minus some. The sample features more than 45,000 clones, with about a sixth in its top ten. For this clone: Its antigen is unidentified.

These donors counted as nominally healthy when sampled, but unrecorded immune exposures were likely. The chain is built from TRBV6-6 and TRBJ1-2; 7 bases align to TRBD1. The sample taken for sequencing was PBMCs. The clonotype was recovered from a male donor in good health and CMV-seronegative. The CDR3 DNA reads as TGTGCCACCAGGATGACAGGGAAGACTAACTATGGCTACACCTTC. Encoded protein: CATRMTGKTNYGYTF.